The source of this TCR beta chain is a study of T cell repertoires in ileal Crohn's disease. There are a few counts of this clone. Sequencing used immunoSEQ multiplex PCR; TCRdb keeps in-frame clones, though not all of them. The repertoire has 7,000 to 8,500 clones, around 81% of them found once; the top ten carry less than 5%. The V gene end was trimmed by 4 bases and the J gene end by 3 bases; junction bases not matched to a gene: 4. Per germline, CDR1 MRHNA and CDR2 SNTAGT. This CDR3 has 15 residues. The chain employs TRBV6-4 and TRBJ2-3, with TRBD2 matching over 10 bases. The sequenced material came from ileal tissue. The TCR comes from an adult with Crohn's disease. This chain's CDR3 is CASSGGLAPTDTQYF. CDR3 bases: TGTGCCAGCAGTGGGGGACTAGCGCCAACAGATACGCAGTATTTT.